This T cell receptor beta chain was obtained from a study of beta chain features in type 1 diabetes (dated by TCRdb to the late 2010s). At the level of the whole study: Patients and healthy donors did not differ in mean age, gender distribution, total cell number or subset yield. Regulatory and stem cell-like memory subsets were isolated from only 8 patients and 8 healthy donors, whereas naive and central memory subsets came from all 28 donors. A total of under 140,000,000 sorted cells were examined across all samples, and the number of cells per subset was strongly correlated with RNA yield. The study compared TCRB repertoires of sorted circulating CD4+ T cell subsets between recently diagnosed type 1 diabetes patients and matched healthy donors. Points the paper makes about the study in general: Shorter templates might be favored by PCR, yet because patient and control samples were amplified and corrected together, any such skew would affect both groups equally. Sequencing cDNA rather than genomic DNA could over-represent highly expressing activated cells, although activation and CD3 levels did not differ between groups. Fewer insertions and more nucleotide deletions at VDJ recombination sites were observed in patients with type 1 diabetes, implying thymic rearrangement abnormalities. The naive, central memory and regulatory TCRB repertoires appeared to resemble one another more closely among patients than among healthy donors. Because the HLA sub-analyses included only small numbers of individuals, any influence of HLA type on TCRB rearrangement was left unresolved. A moderate but significant shortening of TCRB CDR3 length was observed in type 1 diabetes patients in all four CD4+ subsets.

Details on this clone: What antigen it recognizes has not been identified. No base quality values were provided; no much bigger clone lies one nucleotide off.

The High Capacity cDNA Reverse Transcription Kit was used to reverse transcribe all of the isolated RNA, meaning that expressed TCRB transcripts were what got sequenced. Survey-depth immunoSEQ sequencing was performed on stem cell-like memory T cell samples, with an average of roughly 1 million total reads per sample. Sorted cells were lysed in RLT buffer and RNA was extracted with DNase-treated RNeasy Micro or Mini kits, depending on cell number. To prevent cross-contamination, each cell subset was processed individually, whereas patient and healthy donor samples were processed jointly. Using the immunoSEQ multiplex PCR, TCRB sequences were amplified from cDNA into 87-bp fragments spanning the CDR3 region. Amplicons were sequenced on the Illumina HiSeq platform. Under the source paper's analysis protocol: Synthetic template baselines were used to correct PCR bias computationally, reads within Hamming distance 2 were collapsed, and singletons that could not be merged were discarded. Reads were aligned against IMGT to assign V, D and J genes, CDR3 length and insertions or deletions at six rearrangement sites. Within each subset, clonotype counts were normalized to sorted cell number, after which true diversity and Gini coefficients were computed with the tcR R package. The overlap coefficient, calculated on TCRB nucleotide sequences, was used to measure repertoire sharing. What TCRdb holds here is the immuneACCESS table cut down to in-frame rearrangements. Part of the clones is not present; checked against another copy, under half of the missing clones reflect an unresolved V gene, and the others are unexplained. V and J calls and clone size are given by that table; D and trimming were obtained from the DNA. The sample includes about 53,000 clones, with 55% to 75% observed a single time. Approximately 0.3% of the sample is taken by the ten largest.

Each donor gave one peripheral blood draw, averaging approximately 0.11 L, which was collected into heparinised tubes. Using a panel that included CD45RO, CCR7, CD25, CD127, CD95 and CD27, naive, central memory, regulatory and stem cell-like memory CD4+ T cells were sorted on a BD FACSAria II. A purity above 95% was achieved for all sorted populations. PBMCs were separated immediately by Lymphoprep density gradient centrifugation and were stained directly, without being cultured. So that batch effects would be minimized, each experiment stained and sorted samples in pairs, pairing one healthy donor with one patient. V and J are truncated by 2 bases and 11 bases respectively, leaving an intervening sequence of 16 bases. CDR1 and CDR2 were assigned from the germline V gene as MDHEN and SYDVKM. Its CDR3 holds 14 amino acids, cysteine through phenylalanine. Only CDR3 DNA remains: 42 bases, in frame from the first base.

The chain uses TRBV28 and TRBJ1-5; the D gene assignment is ambiguous. The sequencing input was stem cell memory CD4+ T cells from blood. The intended sense of this specimen's cell subset or site label: stem cell-like memory CD4+ T cells. This sequence was found in a woman younger than 45 with type 1 diabetes. The DNA reads TGTGCCAGCAGTTTAAGCAGACAACCATCAGCCCAGCATTTT. This encodes CASSLSRQPSAQHF.